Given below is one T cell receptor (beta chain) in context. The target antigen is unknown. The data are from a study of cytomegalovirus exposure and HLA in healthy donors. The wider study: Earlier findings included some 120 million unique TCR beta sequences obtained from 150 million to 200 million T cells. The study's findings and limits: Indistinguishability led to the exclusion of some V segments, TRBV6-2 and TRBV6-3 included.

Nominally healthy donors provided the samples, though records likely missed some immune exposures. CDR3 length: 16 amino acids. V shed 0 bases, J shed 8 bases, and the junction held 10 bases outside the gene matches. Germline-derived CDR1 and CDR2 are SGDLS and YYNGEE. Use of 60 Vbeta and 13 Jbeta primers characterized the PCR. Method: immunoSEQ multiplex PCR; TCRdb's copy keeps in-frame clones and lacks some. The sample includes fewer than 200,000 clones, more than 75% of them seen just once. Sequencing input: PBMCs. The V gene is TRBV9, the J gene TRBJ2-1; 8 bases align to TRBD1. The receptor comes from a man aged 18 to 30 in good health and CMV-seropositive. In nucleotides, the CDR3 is TGTGCCAGCAGCGTAGAGATCAACAGGGGGATGCATGAGCAGTTCTTC. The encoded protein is CASSVEINRGMHEQFF.